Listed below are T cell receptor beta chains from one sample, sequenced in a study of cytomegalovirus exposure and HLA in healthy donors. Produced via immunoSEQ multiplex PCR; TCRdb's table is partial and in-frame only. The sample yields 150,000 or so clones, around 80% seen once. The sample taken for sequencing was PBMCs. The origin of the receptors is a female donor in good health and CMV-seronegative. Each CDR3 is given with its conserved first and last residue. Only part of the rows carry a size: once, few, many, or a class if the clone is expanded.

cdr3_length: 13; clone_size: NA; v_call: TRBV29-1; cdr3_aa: CSVEISSGNTIYF
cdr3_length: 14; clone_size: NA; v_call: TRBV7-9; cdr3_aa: CASSLTGGRSPLHF
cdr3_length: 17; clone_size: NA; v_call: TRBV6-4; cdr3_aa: CASSAEPGLGPYNEQFF
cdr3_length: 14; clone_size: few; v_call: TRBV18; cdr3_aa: CASSPRREGNEQFF
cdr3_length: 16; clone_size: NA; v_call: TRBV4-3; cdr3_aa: CASSQGGRLSYNEQFF
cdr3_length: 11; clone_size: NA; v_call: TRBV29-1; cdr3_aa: CSVDGGPEAFF
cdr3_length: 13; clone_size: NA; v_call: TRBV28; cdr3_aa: CATLQGPKNIQYF
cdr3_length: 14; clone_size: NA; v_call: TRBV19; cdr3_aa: CASMEGIHTGELFF
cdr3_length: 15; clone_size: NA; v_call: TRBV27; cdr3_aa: CASTRGGRVTGELFF
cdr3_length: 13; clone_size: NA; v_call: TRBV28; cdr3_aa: CASSPHINQPQHF
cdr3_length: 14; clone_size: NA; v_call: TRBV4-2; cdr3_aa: CASSQETSGSEQFF
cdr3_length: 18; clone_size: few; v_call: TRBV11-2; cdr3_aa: CASSPWTSGPRNSYEQYF
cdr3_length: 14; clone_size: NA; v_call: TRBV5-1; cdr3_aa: CASSLEDLAYEQYF
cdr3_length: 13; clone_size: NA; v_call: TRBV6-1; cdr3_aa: CASSESGQETQYF
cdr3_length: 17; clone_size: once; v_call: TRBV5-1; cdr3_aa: CASSLVPAGGPFDTQYF
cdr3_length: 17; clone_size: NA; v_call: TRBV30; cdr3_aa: CAWSVKGAGGMGTEAFF
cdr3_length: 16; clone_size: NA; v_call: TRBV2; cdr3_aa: CASSERRQGANTEAFF
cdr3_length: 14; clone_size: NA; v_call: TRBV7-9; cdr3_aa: CASSLAGTSNEQFF
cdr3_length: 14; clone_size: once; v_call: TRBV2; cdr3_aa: CASSEMTGGNGYTF
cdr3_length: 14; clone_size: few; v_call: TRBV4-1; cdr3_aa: CASSQEGRGGGYTF
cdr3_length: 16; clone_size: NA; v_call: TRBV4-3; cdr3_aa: CASSQDRGQGRNIQYF
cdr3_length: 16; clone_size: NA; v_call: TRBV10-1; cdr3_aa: CASRCPQGDQLSGYTF
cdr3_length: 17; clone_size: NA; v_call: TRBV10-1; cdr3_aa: CASSGKGISGADNEQFF
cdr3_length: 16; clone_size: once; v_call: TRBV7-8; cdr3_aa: CASSLVRVGPPETQYF
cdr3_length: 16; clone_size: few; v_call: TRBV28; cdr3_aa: CASSSSAGGFHNEQFF
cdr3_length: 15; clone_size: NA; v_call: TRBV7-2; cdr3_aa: CASSLASSGIDTQYF
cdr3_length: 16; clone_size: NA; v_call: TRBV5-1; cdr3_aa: CASSPGTSGNTGELFF
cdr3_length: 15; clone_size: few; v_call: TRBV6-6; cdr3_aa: CASSYPMGRNTEAFF